One and the same sample provided the 28 T cell receptor beta chains below, sequenced in a study of blood T cells in healthy people across ages. Sample-barcoded 5' priming and a J-beta primer mix drove a second PCR of about 6 to 12 cycles. TCRdb called the 5' RACE reads again in MiXCR, with one record for every CDR3 protein. The sample consists of 1,500,000 or so distinct CDR3 sequences, roughly 59% of them appearing once. The sample consisted of blood. These receptors all stem from a man between 18 and 35 years old in good health.

CDR3 amino acids: CASSLVASKSYEQYF. The DNA for the CDR3 is TGTGCCAGCAGCTTAGTGGCTAGCAAGTCCTACGAGCAGTACTTC. The chain joins TRBV7-8 to TRBJ2-7, with D perhaps TRBD2 (5 bases). Germline V gives CDR1 SGHVS, CDR2 FQNEAQ. The V gene lost 1 base and the J gene lost 1 base, with 11 bases spanning the gap. The CDR3 extends over 15 amino acids.

This clonotype showed up just a few times. The gene calls are TRBV2 and TRBJ2-5, with D possibly called TRBD1 or TRBD2 (6 bases each). Deletions cut 6 bases from V and 7 bases from J, with 18 bases between. Germline V gene sequence: CDR1 SNHLY, CDR2 FYNNEI. This CDR3 region has 14 residues. Written as DNA, the CDR3 is TGTGCCAGCAGCGGGGGCCCCACGTCTGCGACCCAGTACTTC. Its translation is CASSGGPTSATQYF.

This clonotype has more than one count but fewer than ten. The V call is TRBV7-2, the J call TRBJ1-1, with a possible D match to TRBD1 (6 bases). CDR3 length equals 14 residues. Trimming shortened V by 1 base and J by 7 bases, and 13 bases separated the two germline ends. Per the germline V gene, CDR1 is SGHTA and CDR2 is FQGNSA. The CDR3 DNA reads as TGTGCCAGCAGCTTAGTACAGGGATTCGGTGAAGCTTTCTTT. Its protein product is CASSLVQGFGEAFF. Together with reference TRBV7-2 and TRBJ1-1, the CDR3 gives the full variable domain: GAGVSQSPSNKVTEKGKDVELRCDPISGHTALYWYRQSLGQGLEFLIYFQGNSAPDKSGLPSDRFSAERTGGSVSTLTIQRTQQEDSAVYLCASSLVQGFGEAFFGQGTRLTVV.

V and J are TRBV6-5 and TRBJ2-2, with TRBD2 matching 14 bases. The CDR3 runs 15 residues. Unmatched junction bases numbered 4, after V lost 10 bases and J lost 3 bases. Germline values: CDR1 MNHEY, CDR2 SVGAGI. CDR3 amino acids: CATMTSGGDTGELFF. In DNA form, the CDR3 reads TGTGCCACCATGACTAGCGGGGGGGACACCGGGGAGCTGTTTTTT.

V gene TRBV5-1 combines with J gene TRBJ2-1; maybe TRBD1 (6 bases). The CDR3 has 15 amino acids. Trimming pared 4 bases from V and 5 bases from J, leaving 16 bases between. Looked up from germline, CDR1 is SGHRS and CDR2 is YFSETQ. The CDR3 DNA follows: TGCGCCAGCAGCGGGAATACTGGGGGCAACAATGAGCAGTTCTTC. Translating it yields CASSGNTGGNNEQFF.

The V and J genes are TRBV27 and TRBJ2-1; tentatively, D is TRBD1 (5 bases). Trimming stripped 3 bases from V and 6 bases from J, with 15 bases between. The CDR3 has 15 amino acids. Germline values: CDR1 MNHEY, CDR2 SMNVEV (reference sequence). DNA for the CDR3: TGTGCCAGCAGTTTTAGGGGCAAGCTTGCCAATGAGCAGTTCTTC. Residues: CASSFRGKLANEQFF.

This clonotype was counted once. The genes are TRBV12-3 or TRBV12-4 and TRBJ1-1, with a weak D call TRBD1 (5 bases). V dropped 3 bases and J dropped 5 bases, with 10 bases sitting between them. The CDR3 loop spans 13 amino acids. The CDR3 is CASSFRADTEAFF. Written as DNA, the CDR3 is TGTGCCAGCAGTTTCAGGGCGGATACTGAAGCTTTCTTT.

This clonotype was seen only once. This sequence joins TRBV5-1 and TRBJ2-3; D remains unclear. CDR1 and CDR2 (germline): SGHRS, YFSETQ. The CDR3 loop spans 13 amino acids. The V end lost 3 bases, the J end lost 3 bases, and 8 bases lay between the germline ends. The CDR3 spells CASSWLPTDTQYF. The CDR3 nucleotides are TGCGCCAGCAGCTGGTTACCAACAGATACGCAGTATTTT.

This clonotype was counted a few times. The rearrangement joins TRBV12-3 or TRBV12-4 to TRBJ2-1, with a weak D call TRBD2 (6 bases). V lost 1 base and J 7 bases, leaving 14 bases between the germline ends. CDR3 length: 15 residues. The CDR3, as DNA: TGTGCCAGCAGTTTAGGTCTAGTTGGGGGGAATGAGCAGTTCTTC. This translates into CASSLGLVGGNEQFF.

This chain links TRBV29-1 with TRBJ2-1, with D possibly being TRBD2 (6 bases). This CDR3 is 13 amino acids long. Germline V lookup: CDR1 SQVTM, CDR2 ANQGSEA. Trimming removed 7 bases from V and 10 bases from J, with 20 bases in between. CDR3 DNA sequence: TGCAGCGGTTTACTAGCCTTATCAGGGGAGCAGTTCTTC. Translation gives CSGLLALSGEQFF.

The rearrangement uses TRBV6-1 and TRBJ2-7; 7 bases map to TRBD1. The CDR3 spans 17 residues. The trim removed 4 bases at V and 1 base at J, leaving 13 bases unmatched. Germline V gene sequence: CDR1 MNHNS, CDR2 SASEGT. CDR3 in DNA: TGTGCCAGCAGTGGTCCCACAGGGGCGCTAATATCCTACGAGCAGTACTTC. Translating gives CASSGPTGALISYEQYF.

The gene calls are TRBV20-1 and TRBJ1-1; 7 bases line up with TRBD1. The CDR3 runs 14 residues. Trimming took 6 bases from V and 4 from J; bases not matched to a gene: 11. Per the germline V gene, CDR1 is DFQATT and CDR2 is SNEGSKA (reference sequence). The CDR3 here is CSAPKTGTGTEAFF. The CDR3 bases are TGCAGTGCCCCCAAGACAGGGACGGGCACTGAAGCTTTCTTT.

This chain links TRBV4-2 with TRBJ2-1; TRBD2 might be the D (6 bases). The germline V and J ends were trimmed by 1 base and 7 bases, with 11 bases remaining between them. The CDR3 spans 14 residues. Germline loops: CDR1 LGHNA, CDR2 YNFKEQ. DNA of the CDR3: TGTGCCAGCAGCCAAGGCCTAGCGAGAAATGAGCAGTTCTTC. Translating it yields CASSQGLARNEQFF.

V usage is TRBV6-1 and J usage is TRBJ1-5; D gene unclear. The CDR3 spans 15 residues. Trimming left V 2 bases short and J 3 bases short, with 11 bases between. Germline lookup yields CDR1 MNHNS and CDR2 SASEGT. CDR3 nucleotide sequence: TGTGCCAGCAGTGAACGGCGGGAATCCAATCAGCCCCAGCATTTT. It translates to CASSERRESNQPQHF.

The chain carries TRBV7-2 and TRBJ2-1, with 7 nucleotides matching TRBD2. CDR1 is SGHTA, CDR2 FQGNSA, per germline. The CDR3 extends over 14 amino acids. After removal of 7 bases from V and 5 bases from J, the junction contained 8 bases not matched to a gene. The CDR3: CASIWREWDNEQFF. The CDR3 bases are TGTGCCAGCATTTGGCGGGAGTGGGACAATGAGCAGTTCTTC.

This clonotype was seen a single time. The V call is TRBV27, the J call TRBJ1-1; a weak D match, TRBD1 (6 bases). This CDR3 spans 13 amino acids. Germline-derived CDR1 and CDR2 are MNHEY and SMNVEV (reference sequence). Trimming left V 6 bases short and J 1 base short, with 9 bases between. The CDR3 sequence is CASRRGTNTEAFF. In DNA form, the CDR3 reads TGTGCCAGCAGAAGGGGGACGAACACTGAAGCTTTCTTT.

The chain recombines TRBV6-6 with TRBJ2-7, with 10 positions matching TRBD1. Germline CDR1 and CDR2: MNHNY and SVGAGI (reference sequence). CDR3 length equals 16 residues. The V and J ends lost 7 bases and 2 bases, in that order; junction bases with no gene match: 11. In DNA, the CDR3 is TGTGCCAGCACCGAGAGCTCCGGGACAGGGGCCTACGAGCAGTACTTC. Protein product: CASTESSGTGAYEQYF.

A few counts support this clonotype. The rearrangement links TRBV20-1 to TRBJ2-7; weak D call: TRBD1 (6 bases). The CDR3 loop spans 15 amino acids. Germline V gene lookup returns CDR1 DFQATT and CDR2 SNEGSKA (reference sequence). Trimming took off 5 bases at V and 1 base at J, with 18 bases between the two ends. CDR3 region: CSAHRTQGQSYEQYF. The CDR3 nucleotides are TGCAGTGCTCATAGGACACAGGGACAATCCTACGAGCAGTACTTC.

This clonotype has just one count. J is TRBJ1-2 and V is TRBV4-1; no reliable D call. The germline V and J ends were trimmed by 3 bases and 7 bases, with 6 bases remaining between them. Per the germline V gene, CDR1 is MGHRA and CDR2 is YSYEKL. This CDR3 region has 11 residues. The DNA for the CDR3 is TGCGCCAGCAGCCACGGGCTTGGCTACACCTTC. It translates to CASSHGLGYTF.

The chain employs TRBV5-6 and TRBJ1-2, with 9 bases matching TRBD1. Germline CDR1 and CDR2: SGHDT and YYEEEE. The CDR3 spans 11 residues. V was clipped by 7 bases and J by 8 bases; unmatched bases: 3. CDR3: CASDRGSGYTF. The CDR3 DNA reads TGTGCCAGCGACAGGGGGAGCGGCTACACCTTC.

This clonotype came up once. The chain has TRBV7-8 and TRBJ2-6; the match to TRBD1 covers 7 bases. After removal of 5 bases from V and 3 bases from J, the junction contained 7 bases not matched to a gene. This CDR3 has 16 amino acids. CDR1 and CDR2 from the germline V gene are SGHVS and FQNEAQ. The CDR3 protein is CASSPLTGSGANVLTF. As DNA, the CDR3 is TGTGCCAGCAGCCCGCTGACAGGGAGTGGGGCCAACGTCCTGACTTTC.

The chain uses TRBV6-1 and TRBJ2-1; D is tentatively TRBD1 or TRBD2 (7 bases each). The J call may be faulty, since TRBJ2-7 better matches the DNA end. Germline CDR1 and CDR2: MNHNS and SASEGT. The CDR3 loop spans 14 amino acids. CDR3 in amino acids: CASSVRGTTYEQYF. As DNA, the CDR3 is TGTGCCAGCAGTGTCAGGGGGACTACCTACGAGCAGTACTTC.

Only one count was recorded for this clonotype. The chain combines TRBV29-1 with TRBJ2-3; D is possibly TRBD1 or TRBD2 (5 bases each). This CDR3 is 14 amino acids long. Looked up from germline, CDR1 is SQVTM and CDR2 is ANQGSEA. V was trimmed by 0 bases and J by 6 bases, leaving 13 bases between them. CDR3 nucleotides: TGCAGCGTTGAAGAAGGATGGGGACCGGATACGCAGTATTTT. It specifies CSVEEGWGPDTQYF.

The chain is built from TRBV3-1 and TRBJ2-4, with D hard to call. CDR1 is LGHDT, CDR2 YNNKEL, per germline (reference sequence). Trimming stripped 4 bases from V and 7 bases from J, with 20 bases between. The CDR3 consists of 16 residues. Written as DNA, the CDR3 is TGTGCCAGCAGCCTAAGGCCCACTACCCCGAGGAACATTCAGTACTTC. Its translation is CASSLRPTTPRNIQYF.

This chain connects TRBV27 to TRBJ2-1; the D gene is possibly TRBD1 (6 bases). Germline V gene data show CDR1 as MNHEY and CDR2 as SMNVEV (reference sequence). The CDR3 has 13 amino acids. The ends were cut back, 0 bases at V and 13 bases at J, with 13 bases in the middle. CDR3 sequence: CASSLSAGAGQFF. DNA of the CDR3: TGTGCCAGCAGTTTATCCGCAGGGGCAGGTCAGTTCTTC.

This clonotype showed up just a few times. The chain couples TRBV12-3 or TRBV12-4 to TRBJ1-2; D call uncertain. The CDR3 totals 17 residues. Trimming stripped 9 bases from V and 1 base from J, with 24 bases between. CDR3 loop: CASPPEGWQWYNYGYTF. For the CDR3, the DNA is TGTGCCAGTCCTCCCGAAGGATGGCAGTGGTATAACTATGGCTACACCTTC.

The CDR3 DNA reads as TGTGCCAGCAGTGGGACCACCGGACAGCCCCAGCATTTT. As protein: CASSGTTGQPQHF. V and J are TRBV6-5 and TRBJ1-5; perhaps TRBD1 as D (5 bases). CDR3 length: 13 residues. Germline V gene data show CDR1 as MNHEY and CDR2 as SVGAGI. V lost 5 bases, J lost 7 bases, and 12 bases lay in between.

This sequence joins TRBV12-3 or TRBV12-4 and TRBJ2-5; D is ambiguous. The tail of the sequence fits TRBJ2-4 better, so the J call may be wrong. This CDR3 has 13 residues. This CDR3 reads CASSPRARDIQYF. CDR3 sequence (DNA): TGTGCCAGCAGTCCTAGGGCCCGGGACATTCAGTACTTC.